One and the same sample provided the 25 T cell receptor beta chains below, sequenced in a study of radiation and T cells in renal cell carcinoma. The time point here: baseline pretreatment blood. Stated treatment: 15 Gy SBRT to primary tumor, nephrectomy 4 weeks later. Measured with immunoSEQ multiplex PCR; TCRdb has only the in-frame clones, and not every one. The table lists over 120,000 clones, 88% of them singletons. This specimen was blood, taken from a patient whose treatment included radiotherapy and nephrectomy. The origin of the receptors is a woman between 45 and 65 years old with renal cell carcinoma.

The CDR3 sequence is CASTEQGRSNQPQHF. The CDR3 coding sequence is TGTGCCAGCACCGAACAGGGTCGAAGCAATCAGCCCCAGCATTTT. V gene TRBV6-6 combines with J gene TRBJ1-5, with TRBD1 as a possible D gene (6 bases). This CDR3 has 15 residues. Trimming shortened V by 7 bases and J by 1 base, and 14 bases separated the two germline ends. Germline V lookup: CDR1 MNHNY, CDR2 SVGAGI (reference sequence).

The chain has TRBV19 and TRBJ2-7; 7 bases are shared with TRBD1. J gave up 3 bases and V 9 bases, and 8 bases lay outside the gene matches. This CDR3 is 13 amino acids long. CDR1 LNHDA and CDR2 SQIVND come from the germline V gene (reference sequence). CDR3 bases: TGTGCCAGCGGGATCCGGGACAGCTACGAGCAGTACTTC. It specifies CASGIRDSYEQYF.

This chain links TRBV13 with TRBJ2-5; 15 positions match TRBD2. The trim removed 2 bases at V and 2 bases at J, leaving 9 bases unmatched. Looked up from germline, CDR1 is PRHDT and CDR2 is FYEKMQ (reference sequence). There are 19 residues in the CDR3. The CDR3 protein is CASSLSPGLAGGLQETQYF. Written as DNA, the CDR3 is TGTGCCAGCAGCTTATCGCCGGGACTAGCGGGGGGTTTACAAGAGACCCAGTACTTC.

This chain links TRBV15 with TRBJ2-1, with D possibly being TRBD1 (5 bases). This CDR3 is built from 13 residues. CDR1 is LNHNV, CDR2 YYDKDF, per germline (reference sequence). Between the trimmed V and J ends, which lost 0 bases and 10 bases, there was a span of 10 bases. The CDR3 loop reads CATSRDEAGEQFF. For the CDR3, the DNA is TGTGCCACCAGCAGAGATGAGGCAGGGGAGCAGTTCTTC. Using reference TRBV15 and TRBJ2-1 for the parts outside the CDR3, the full variable domain is DAMVIQNPRYQVTQFGKPVTLSCSQTLNHNVMYWYQQKSSQAPKLLFHYYDKDFNNEADTPDNFQSRRPNTSFCFLDIRSPGLGDTAMYLCATSRDEAGEQFFGPGTRLTVL.

The chain employs TRBV18 and TRBJ1-5; D may be TRBD1 (6 bases). V lost 3 bases and J 4 bases, leaving 22 bases between the germline ends. Germline values: CDR1 KGHSH, CDR2 LQKENI. The CDR3 extends over 18 amino acids. CDR3 in DNA: TGTGCCAGCTCACCGTATTCGAGGGGGGTAATTGCAAATCAGCCCCAGCATTTT. The encoded protein is CASSPYSRGVIANQPQHF.

This chain's CDR3 is CASSYSVWDRAGEQYF. In DNA form, the CDR3 reads TGTGCCAGCAGTTACTCGGTTTGGGATCGGGCCGGCGAGCAGTACTTC. V gene TRBV6-5 combines with J gene TRBJ2-7; D unclear. V was cut by 0 bases and J by 6 bases, with 18 bases left in between. The germline V gene has CDR1 MNHEY and CDR2 SVGAGI. The CDR3 extends over 16 amino acids.

The chain links TRBV5-4 to TRBJ2-3, with 11 bases aligning to TRBD2. V dropped 1 base and J dropped 1; count of bases not matched to a gene: 8. Germline V gives CDR1 SGHNT, CDR2 YYREEE (reference sequence). The CDR3 is 18 residues long. This CDR3 is CASSLRLLAGARTDTQYF. DNA of the CDR3: TGTGCCAGCAGCTTGAGGTTACTAGCGGGGGCCCGCACAGATACGCAGTATTTT.

This chain joins TRBV2 and TRBJ1-2; D perhaps matches TRBD1 (5 bases). The CDR3 runs 16 residues. Germline V gives CDR1 SNHLY, CDR2 FYNNEI. Trimming pared 3 bases from V and 4 bases from J, leaving 18 bases between. The CDR3 is CASSEAGSFLGYGYTF. The CDR3 DNA follows: TGTGCCAGCAGTGAGGCAGGGAGTTTCTTGGGCTATGGCTACACCTTC.

The rearrangement uses TRBV27 and TRBJ2-5; the match to TRBD2 covers 13 bases. V shed 2 bases, J shed 4 bases, and the junction held 13 bases outside the gene matches. Germline V gives CDR1 MNHEY, CDR2 SMNVEV (reference sequence). The CDR3 spans 19 residues. CDR3 residues: CASSLDGTSGGALGETQYF. For the CDR3, the DNA is TGTGCCAGCAGTTTAGATGGAACTAGCGGGGGGGCTTTGGGAGAGACCCAGTACTTC.

The J gene is TRBJ1-1, the V gene TRBV10-3; D gene ambiguous. V was trimmed by 6 bases and J by 2 bases, leaving 16 bases between them. This CDR3 is built from 15 residues. CDR1 is ENHRY and CDR2 is SYGVKD in the germline V gene. In nucleotides, the CDR3 is TGTGCCATCAGGGCCTATGAAAGTGGTAACACTGAAGCTTTCTTT. Residues: CAIRAYESGNTEAFF.

The chain uses TRBV9 and TRBJ2-7; a possible D gene is TRBD1 (6 bases). Trimming removed 3 bases from V and 5 bases from J, with 15 bases in between. The length of the CDR3 is 14 residues. Germline CDR1 SGDLS, CDR2 YYNGEE. CDR3 sequence reads: CASSGEGDQDEQYF. CDR3 nucleotide sequence: TGTGCCAGCAGCGGCGAGGGGGATCAGGACGAGCAGTACTTC.

A single count supports this clone. V and J are TRBV19 and TRBJ1-5; D possibly corresponds to TRBD1 (6 bases). The CDR3 extends over 16 amino acids. Deletions cut 6 bases from V and 7 bases from J, with 22 bases between. Germline CDR1 is LNHDA and CDR2 is SQIVND (reference sequence). The CDR3: CASSIPIGGFGQPQHF. The CDR3, as DNA: TGTGCCAGTAGCATCCCCATAGGGGGGTTCGGCCAGCCCCAGCATTTT.

J is TRBJ2-7 and V is TRBV19, with 8 bases lining up with TRBD1. The V and J ends lost 5 bases and 3 bases, in that order; junction bases with no gene match: 6. The germline V gene has CDR1 LNHDA and CDR2 SQIVND (reference sequence). The CDR3 runs 14 residues. CDR3 sequence: CASSPSDRGYEQYF. CDR3 sequence (DNA): TGTGCCAGTAGTCCCTCAGACAGGGGCTACGAGCAGTACTTC.

This sequence joins TRBV5-1 and TRBJ2-7, with D possibly being TRBD1 or TRBD2 (5 bases each). CDR3 size: 15 residues. Per germline, CDR1 SGHRS and CDR2 YFSETQ. Trimming removed 4 bases from V and 0 bases from J, with 14 bases in between. The CDR3 nucleotides are TGCGCCAGCAGCCCTGGGACGTTGAGCTCCTACGAGCAGTACTTC. This codes for CASSPGTLSSYEQYF.

The chain combines TRBV6-5 with TRBJ1-2; 10 nucleotides match TRBD1. This CDR3 region has 15 residues. CDR1 MNHEY and CDR2 SVGAGI come from the germline V gene. With 4 bases clipped from V and 7 bases from J, the junction kept 9 bases outside the gene matches. DNA of the CDR3: TGTGCCAGCAGTTCCGACAGGGGGCTAGTGGGTGGCTACACCTTC. This translates into CASSSDRGLVGGYTF.

V and J are TRBV19 and TRBJ1-1; 7 bases fit TRBD1. CDR1 is LNHDA and CDR2 is SQIVND in the germline V gene (reference sequence). The CDR3 contains 13 residues. V dropped 4 bases and J dropped 5; count of bases not matched to a gene: 4. The CDR3 nucleotides read TGTGCCAGTAGTACCGGGACAGAGACTGAAGCTTTCTTT. It yields the protein CASSTGTETEAFF.

The rearrangement uses TRBV7-3 and TRBJ2-2, with 7 bases identical to TRBD2. There are 16 residues in the CDR3. V lost 1 base to trimming and J lost 0 bases; unmatched junction nucleotides: 2. Germline CDR1 reads SGHTA; CDR2 reads FQGTGA. Written as DNA, the CDR3 is TGTGCCAGCAGCTTAATGGCGGGAGCGAACACCGGGGAGCTGTTTTTT. It encodes CASSLMAGANTGELFF.

The V and J genes are TRBV4-3 and TRBJ1-5; 7 bases are a match to TRBD1. The CDR3 sequence is 15 residues long. Per germline, CDR1 LGHNA and CDR2 YSLEER. With 0 bases clipped from V and 7 bases from J, the junction kept 6 bases outside the gene matches. The CDR3 loop is CASSQDGTVGQPQHF. In DNA form, the CDR3 reads TGCGCCAGCAGCCAAGATGGGACAGTAGGACAGCCCCAGCATTTT.

This clone was seen a single time. The CDR3 DNA follows: TGTGCCAGTAGTATAGCCAACGTACTCTATGGCTACACCTTC. Its translation is CASSIANVLYGYTF. The rearrangement links TRBV19 to TRBJ1-2; D is uncertain. CDR1 LNHDA and CDR2 SQIVND come from the germline V gene (reference sequence). The ends were cut back, 1 base at V and 4 bases at J, with 10 bases in the middle. This CDR3 is built from 14 residues.

CDR3 in DNA: TGTGCCAGCAGCCCTACCAACACCGGGGAGCTGTTTTTT. It is translated as CASSPTNTGELFF. The chain is built from TRBV7-9 and TRBJ2-2; no definite D call. V lost 5 bases, J lost 2 bases, and 6 bases lay in between. Germline CDR1 reads SEHNR; CDR2 reads FQNEAQ (reference sequence). CDR3 size: 13 residues.

This sequence joins TRBV5-8 and TRBJ2-3, with TRBD1 matching over 7 bases. The CDR3 sequence is 15 residues long. The J segment lost 2 bases and the V segment lost 1 base, leaving 4 bases of the junction unmatched. CDR1 and CDR2 from the germline V gene are SGHTS and YDEGEE. The CDR3 sequence: CASSLTGVYTDTQYF. The CDR3 DNA follows: TGTGCCAGCAGCTTGACAGGGGTATACACAGATACGCAGTATTTT.

The chain joins TRBV6-5 to TRBJ2-3; D perhaps matches TRBD2 (6 bases). The CDR3 has 15 amino acids. Germline CDR1 and CDR2: MNHEY and SVGAGI. Trimming removed 5 bases from V and 2 bases from J, with 14 bases in between. The CDR3 DNA reads TGTGCCAGCAGTAATCCCCGACTAGACACAGATACGCAGTATTTT. Translating it yields CASSNPRLDTDTQYF.

The chain recombines TRBV4-1 with TRBJ2-7; 9 bases map to TRBD2. The trim removed 1 base at V and 6 bases at J, leaving 7 bases unmatched. The CDR3 covers 15 residues. CDR1 and CDR2 (germline): MGHRA, YSYEKL. Here the CDR3 reads CASSQAGTSSAEQYF. In DNA, the CDR3 is TGCGCCAGCAGCCAAGCCGGGACTAGCTCTGCCGAGCAGTACTTC.

This rearrangement joins TRBV5-8 to TRBJ1-5, with a weak D call TRBD1 (5 bases). Germline CDR1 is SGHTS and CDR2 is YDEGEE. The CDR3 is 14 amino acids. The V end was cut by 0 bases, the J end by 5 bases, with 9 bases between. Written as DNA, the CDR3 is TGTGCCAGCAGCTTGGGACAGTCGTATCAGCCCCAGCATTTT. This sequence encodes CASSLGQSYQPQHF.

This chain links TRBV11-3 with TRBJ1-1; the D is unclear. The CDR3 has 13 amino acids. Germline V lookup: CDR1 SGHNT, CDR2 YENEEA. V was clipped by 0 bases and J by 3 bases, with 5 bases between them. The CDR3 DNA reads TGTGCCAGCAGCTTAGAGTCTGACACTGAAGCTTTCTTT. Encoded protein: CASSLESDTEAFF.